The source of this T cell receptor beta chain is a study of identical twins. Points from the study as a whole: The study found excess low generation probability among twin-shared out-of-frame alpha sequences. Compared with models, monozygotic twins showed more out-of-frame TCR alpha sharing.

This clonotype came up many times. Antigen: not known. Unique molecular identifiers were present on cDNA, and template switching added a universal primer site. Via MiXCR, TCRdb re-called the 5' RACE reads, giving one row per CDR3 protein. The sample holds more than 650,000 distinct CDR3 sequences, approximately 6% seen once. With no exceptions, donors were healthy Caucasians. Germline CDR1 is SQVTM and CDR2 is ANQGSEA. The ends were cut back, 5 bases at V and 4 bases at J, with 7 bases in the middle. The CDR3 has 11 residues. The TCR sequence derives from a young man in good health. The chain links TRBV29-1 to TRBJ2-3; unclear D gene. What was sequenced was naive T cells sorted from blood. The CDR3 is CSVLAADTQYF. CDR3 nucleotide sequence: TGCAGCGTTCTTGCGGCAGATACGCAGTATTTT.